The 9 T cell receptor beta chains listed next were all sequenced from one sample in a study of Ad26.COV2.S vaccination and SARS-CoV-2 variants. Treatment: over 15 received Ad26.COV2.S at low or high dose, single or two shots; about 5 received placebo; per-sample allocation not given. On day 63 after the first injection, vaccine and placebo recipients gave samples. Assay: immunoSEQ multiplex PCR; the TCRdb copy retains only in-frame clones and omits some. The sample lists 380,000 or so clones; about 87% were seen once. The sample was peripheral blood, taken in a trial of Ad26.COV2.S vaccine versus placebo. The receptors were sampled from a person aged 18-60 years who received the Ad26.COV2.S COVID-19 vaccine or a placebo.

This chain links TRBV9 with TRBJ2-3; 8 nucleotides match TRBD2. This CDR3 region has 18 residues. V lost 0 bases, J lost 0 bases, and 9 bases stayed unmatched. Germline V lookup: CDR1 SGDLS, CDR2 YYNGEE. The CDR3 DNA reads as TGTGCCAGCAGCGTAGCCCCCCCAGCGGGAGTTAGCACAGATACGCAGTATTTT. It encodes CASSVAPPAGVSTDTQYF.

The rearrangement joins TRBV27 to TRBJ2-7; possible D gene TRBD2, 6 bases. Germline CDR1 and CDR2: MNHEY and SMNVEV (reference sequence). Deletions cut 6 bases from V and 5 bases from J, with 20 bases between. This CDR3 is built from 15 residues. This CDR3 reads CASSYYGGTADEQYF. The CDR3 region has the DNA TGTGCCAGCAGCTACTACGGGGGAACAGCAGACGAGCAGTACTTC.

The chain couples TRBV12-5 to TRBJ2-5; tentatively, D is TRBD1 (7 bases). The CDR3 covers 14 residues. Trimming shortened V by 6 bases and J by 5 bases, and 16 bases separated the two germline ends. CDR1 is LGHNT, CDR2 FRNRAP, per germline. CDR3 residues: CASGLLSGGETQYF. The CDR3 nucleotides read TGTGCTAGTGGCCTTCTGTCAGGGGGGGAGACCCAGTACTTC.

The chain has TRBV5-4 and TRBJ2-1; 8 bases are a match to TRBD2. CDR3 length: 19 amino acids. V lost 5 bases, J lost 0 bases, and 16 bases stayed unmatched. CDR1 is SGHNT, CDR2 YYREEE, per germline (reference sequence). CDR3 protein: CASSPPGLGGSGSYNEQFF. As DNA, the CDR3 is TGTGCCAGCAGTCCTCCGGGACTAGGTGGTTCCGGCTCCTACAATGAGCAGTTCTTC.

The chain joins TRBV2 to TRBJ1-5; D call uncertain. This CDR3 is built from 12 residues. V was pared by 6 bases and J by 7 bases, with 10 bases between. Per germline, CDR1 SNHLY and CDR2 FYNNEI. The CDR3 spells CASREKNQPQHF. CDR3 bases: TGTGCCAGCAGGGAGAAAAACCAGCCCCAGCATTTT.

The V call is TRBV10-3, the J call TRBJ2-5, with a possible D match to TRBD1 (5 bases). This CDR3 spans 12 amino acids. V gave up 6 bases and J gave up 0 bases, with 5 bases separating them. From germline, CDR1 is ENHRY and CDR2 SYGVKD. Here the CDR3 reads CAIRGDQETQYF. DNA of the CDR3: TGTGCCATCAGAGGGGACCAAGAGACCCAGTACTTC.

This clone has just one count. This chain connects TRBV6-2 or TRBV6-3 to TRBJ2-6, with D possibly matching TRBD2 (5 bases). Germline V gene sequence: CDR1 MNHEY, CDR2 SVGEGT. CDR3 length: 13 residues. The V end lost 6 bases, the J end lost 2 bases, and 5 bases lay between the germline ends. The CDR3 DNA sequence: TGTGCCAGCAGCGGGACTGGGGCCAACGTCCTGACTTTC. Encoded protein: CASSGTGANVLTF.

The chain uses TRBV14 and TRBJ1-2; 9 nucleotides align to TRBD1. CDR1 is SGHDN, CDR2 FVKESK, per germline. This CDR3 has 16 amino acids. V gave up 3 bases and J gave up 8 bases; unmatched junction bases: 13. The CDR3 region has the DNA TGTGCCAGCAGCCAGAGGTCCCTCACAGGGGGCTTAGGCTACACCTTC. Protein product: CASSQRSLTGGLGYTF.

Comments on this clone: Other DNA sequences from this sample encode an identical CDR3 as well. This rearrangement joins TRBV5-1 to TRBJ1-6; TRBD1 is a possible D gene (5 bases). The CDR3 length is 16 residues. V was cut by 4 bases and J by 0 bases, with 11 bases left in between. CDR1 is SGHRS and CDR2 is YFSETQ in the germline V gene. The CDR3 sequence: CASSLRESSYNSPLHF. CDR3 nucleotides: TGCGCCAGCAGCCTCAGGGAAAGCTCCTATAATTCACCCCTCCACTTT. The full variable domain, in which reference TRBV5-1 and TRBJ1-6 provide the parts outside the CDR3, is KAGVTQTPRYLIKTRGQQVTLSCSPISGHRSVSWYQQTPGQGLQFLFEYFSETQRNKGNFPGRFSGRQFSNSRSEMNVSTLELGDSALYLCASSLRESSYNSPLHFGNGTRLTVT.